Each of the 32 T cell receptor beta chains below was sequenced from the same sample in a study of CD8 T cells in Susac syndrome (dated by TCRdb to 2018 to 2020). Receptors were amplified or captured by the immunoSEQ multiplex PCR assay. RNA was extracted using the RNeasy kit, and roughly 0.45 to 1 ug of the RNA was reverse transcribed with random hexamers. TCRdb reworked the public reads: Q25 trimming with fastp, MiXCR clone assembly, productive beta chains retained. Here each entry gathers all rows of one CDR3 protein and keeps the most common genes and DNA. Within this sample are 150,000 to 200,000 distinct CDR3 sequences, with over 85% of them counted one time only. The ten largest make up more than 0.08% of the sample. The specimen sequenced was CD4+ T cells from PBMCs. Receptor source: a human donor with multiple sclerosis.

The V and J genes are TRBV20-1 and TRBJ2-1, with 7 bases fitting TRBD1. Per germline, CDR1 DFQATT and CDR2 SNEGSKA (reference sequence). J was trimmed by 0 bases and V by 6 bases; bases with no gene match: 8. The CDR3 contains 15 residues. The chain's CDR3 is CSAYTDRSSYNEQFF. The CDR3 coding sequence is TGCAGTGCCTATACGGACAGGAGCTCCTACAATGAGCAGTTCTTC.

The chain combines TRBV10-3 with TRBJ1-5, with a tentative D call TRBD1 (6 bases). This CDR3 comprises 15 residues. V gave up 6 bases and J gave up 7 bases, with 19 bases separating them. The germline gives CDR1 ENHRY, CDR2 SYGVKD. CDR3 DNA sequence: TGTGCCATCAGCGACCCCGGACAGAGAGCCCAGCCCCAGCATTTT. This sequence encodes CAISDPGQRAQPQHF.

The chain combines TRBV29-1 with TRBJ1-1; 7 nucleotides agree with TRBD1. Per germline, CDR1 SQVTM and CDR2 ANQGSEA. The CDR3 is 13 residues long. V trimming: 4 bases; J trimming: 5 bases; junction bases outside the gene matches: 7. The CDR3 protein is CSVGGGRDTEAFF. For the CDR3, the DNA is TGCAGCGTTGGAGGGGGCCGGGATACTGAAGCTTTCTTT.

The V call is TRBV18, the J call TRBJ1-3, with TRBD1 identical over 8 bases. Germline CDR1 KGHSH, CDR2 LQKENI. V lost 5 bases, J lost 1 base, and 7 bases stayed unmatched. There are 16 residues in the CDR3. The CDR3 spells CASSSTGEWSGNTIYF. The DNA of the CDR3 is TGTGCCAGCTCATCGACAGGGGAATGGTCTGGAAACACCATATATTTT.

As DNA, the CDR3 is TGTGCCAGCGGCAGGGGTGAGACCCAGTACTTC. It translates to CASGRGETQYF. This rearrangement joins TRBV6-6 to TRBJ2-5, with D possibly matching TRBD1 (6 bases). Looked up from germline, CDR1 is MNHNY and CDR2 is SVGAGI (reference sequence). The CDR3 covers 11 residues. Trimming removed 8 bases at V and 5 bases at J, with 9 bases between.

This clonotype was seen once. The V gene is TRBV19, the J gene TRBJ2-5; 8 bases align to TRBD1. The CDR3 totals 15 residues. V shed 5 bases, J shed 5 bases, and the junction held 10 bases outside the gene matches. CDR1 and CDR2 from the germline V gene are LNHDA and SQIVND (reference sequence). Here the CDR3 DNA reads TGTGCCAGTAGTGGGGGGACAGGAGGCGTGGAGACCCAGTACTTC. It specifies CASSGGTGGVETQYF.

This clonotype is a singleton in its sample. The chain links TRBV20-1 to TRBJ1-1; D perhaps matches TRBD1 (5 bases). This CDR3 region has 14 residues. V lost 3 bases, J lost 7 bases, and 18 bases lay in between. Looked up from germline, CDR1 is DFQATT and CDR2 is SNEGSKA (reference sequence). CDR3 DNA: TGCAGTGCTAGGAGAGGACGTGGGGCGGGTGAAGCTTTCTTT. The encoded protein is CSARRGRGAGEAFF.

The chain recombines TRBV28 with TRBJ2-2; D is uncertain. CDR1 is MDHEN and CDR2 is SYDVKM in the germline V gene. The CDR3 loop spans 15 amino acids. Trimming shortened V by 1 base and J by 0 bases, and 6 bases separated the two germline ends. CDR3 in amino acids: CASSLSPANTGELFF. The CDR3 coding sequence is TGTGCCAGCAGTTTATCTCCAGCGAACACCGGGGAGCTGTTTTTT.

This clonotype was detected only a few times. The chain recombines TRBV19 with TRBJ1-5; the D gene is possibly TRBD1 (6 bases). Looked up from germline, CDR1 is LNHDA and CDR2 is SQIVND (reference sequence). The CDR3 is 13 amino acids. Deletions cut 5 bases from V and 3 bases from J, with 8 bases between. The CDR3 spells CASSYRDNQPQHF. The CDR3 coding sequence is TGTGCCAGTAGTTACAGGGACAATCAGCCCCAGCATTTT.

The rearrangement uses TRBV5-1 and TRBJ2-7; the D gene is possibly TRBD2 (6 bases). The CDR3 length is 15 residues. The V end was cut by 1 base, the J end by 4 bases, with 15 bases between. Germline V gene data show CDR1 as SGHRS and CDR2 as YFSETQ. This chain's CDR3 is CASSLTMGLQYEQYF. The CDR3 coding sequence is TGCGCCAGCAGCTTGACCATGGGACTGCAATACGAGCAGTACTTC.

The chain links TRBV28 to TRBJ1-3; no clear D. V lost 6 bases, J lost 4 bases, and 19 bases lay in between. CDR1 and CDR2 (germline): MDHEN, SYDVKM. The CDR3 extends over 16 amino acids. CDR3 nucleotides: TGTGCCAGCAGCCGAACTATGCCGACGGGCGGAAACACCATATATTTT. The encoded protein is CASSRTMPTGGNTIYF. Using reference TRBV28 and TRBJ1-3 for the parts outside the CDR3, the full variable domain is DVKVTQSSRYLVKRTGEKVFLECVQDMDHENMFWYRQDPGLGLRLIYFSYDVKMKEKGDIPEGYSVSREKKERFSLILESASTNQTSMYLCASSRTMPTGGNTIYFGEGSWLTVV.

The V call is TRBV2, the J call TRBJ2-7; tentatively, D is TRBD1 (5 bases). Trimming left V 6 bases short and J 0 bases short, with 9 bases between. The CDR3 sequence is 13 residues long. Germline assignment: CDR1 SNHLY and CDR2 FYNNEI. The CDR3 loop reads CASRADSSYEQYF. CDR3 DNA sequence: TGTGCCAGCAGGGCAGACAGCTCCTACGAGCAGTACTTC. The full variable domain, its missing parts supplied by reference TRBV2 and TRBJ2-7, is EPEVTQTPSHQVTQMGQEVILRCVPISNHLYFYWYRQILGQKVEFLVSFYNNEISEKSEIFDDQFSVERPDGSNFTLKIRSTKLEDSAMYFCASRADSSYEQYFGPGTRLTVT.

CDR3 amino acids: CASSRDRDYGYTF. In DNA form, the CDR3 reads TGTGCCAGCAGTCGTGACAGGGACTATGGCTACACCTTC. The V gene is TRBV6-5, the J gene TRBJ1-2, with TRBD1 matching over 7 bases. The CDR3 runs 13 residues. The germline V gene has CDR1 MNHEY and CDR2 SVGAGI. With V trimmed by 5 bases and J by 3 bases, 3 bases remained unmatched.

The J gene is TRBJ2-1, the V gene TRBV19; possibly TRBD2 for D (7 bases). The V end was cut by 1 base, the J end by 0 bases, with 13 bases between. The CDR3 extends over 17 amino acids. Per the germline V gene, CDR1 is LNHDA and CDR2 is SQIVND (reference sequence). CDR3 sequence reads: CASSIVGGGGSYNEQFF. DNA of the CDR3: TGTGCCAGTAGTATAGTTGGGGGAGGGGGCTCCTACAATGAGCAGTTCTTC.

The gene calls are TRBV5-1 and TRBJ2-1, with D unresolved. Trimming removed 1 base from V and 6 bases from J, with 5 bases in between. Germline values: CDR1 SGHRS, CDR2 YFSETQ. The CDR3 extends over 12 amino acids. CDR3 nucleotides: TGCGCCAGCAGCTTGTCTAGCAATGAGCAGTTCTTC. Amino acid sequence: CASSLSSNEQFF.

This chain joins TRBV5-1 and TRBJ1-2, with a tentative D call TRBD1 (6 bases). The germline V and J ends were trimmed by 2 bases and 8 bases, with 16 bases remaining between them. The V gene's germline CDR1 is SGHRS and CDR2 YFSETQ. This CDR3 has 14 residues. The CDR3: CASSFQGQNMGYTF. The DNA of the CDR3 is TGCGCCAGCAGCTTTCAGGGGCAGAACATGGGCTACACCTTC.

The V gene is TRBV29-1, the J gene TRBJ2-7, with D possibly matching TRBD2 (5 bases). Between the trimmed V and J ends, which lost 6 bases and 9 bases, there was a span of 18 bases. The germline CDR1 and CDR2 sequences are SQVTM and ANQGSEA. The CDR3 is 12 amino acids. CDR3 sequence reads: CSVATRALGQYF. As DNA, the CDR3 is TGCAGCGTGGCGACGAGGGCCCTGGGGCAGTACTTC.

The chain couples TRBV7-2 to TRBJ2-2; maybe TRBD1 (6 bases). CDR1 SGHTA and CDR2 FQGNSA come from the germline V gene. CDR3 size: 16 residues. V lost 5 bases and J 4 bases, leaving 17 bases between the germline ends. The CDR3 bases are TGTGCCAGCAGCCCACAACAGGGTTTAGGCACCGGGGAGCTGTTTTTT. Translated: CASSPQQGLGTGELFF.

J is TRBJ1-5 and V is TRBV7-3, with TRBD1 matching over 11 bases. This CDR3 region has 15 residues. V shed 7 bases, J shed 4 bases, and the junction held 6 bases outside the gene matches. Per germline, CDR1 SGHTA and CDR2 FQGTGA. The CDR3, as DNA: TGTGCCAGCACACCCCGGGACAGGGGGAATCAGCCCCAGCATTTT. Protein: CASTPRDRGNQPQHF.

V gene TRBV30 combines with J gene TRBJ1-1; D gene uncertain. The CDR3 runs 13 residues. CDR1 is GTSNPN, CDR2 SVGIG, per germline (reference sequence). CDR3 nucleotide sequence: TGTGCTCTGCGGCGGCACTTGAACACTGAAGCTTTCTTT. Its translation is CALRRHLNTEAFF. Complete variable domain (other parts from reference TRBV30 and TRBJ1-1): SQTIHQWPATLVQPVGSPLSLECTVEGTSNPNLYWYRQAAGRGLQLLFYSVGIGQISSEVPQNLSASRPQDRQFILSSKKLLLSDSGFYLCALRRHLNTEAFFGQGTRLTVV.

This chain uses TRBV6-5 with TRBJ1-2; D possibly corresponds to TRBD1 (5 bases). Trimming shortened V by 2 bases and J by 2 bases, and 12 bases separated the two germline ends. Germline V gene lookup returns CDR1 MNHEY and CDR2 SVGAGI. This CDR3 spans 15 amino acids. The CDR3 protein is CASSYATTENYGYTF. The CDR3 nucleotides are TGTGCCAGCAGTTACGCTACGACAGAGAACTATGGCTACACCTTC.

The V and J genes are TRBV5-4 and TRBJ1-2; TRBD1 aligns across 8 bases. In germline, CDR1 is SGHNT, CDR2 YYREEE (reference sequence). V shed 5 bases, J shed 6 bases, and the junction held 9 bases outside the gene matches. The CDR3 contains 14 residues. The CDR3 region is CASRAGTGSHGYTF. The CDR3 region has the DNA TGTGCCAGCAGAGCCGGGACAGGCAGTCATGGCTACACCTTC.

In DNA form, the CDR3 reads TGTGCCAGTAGTAGGAACCCCCCGCAGGGCTATGGCTACACCTTC. Translation: CASSRNPPQGYGYTF. The V call is TRBV19, the J call TRBJ1-2; D is possibly TRBD1 (5 bases). The V end was cut by 4 bases, the J end by 4 bases, with 16 bases between. The CDR3 runs 15 residues. The germline V gene encodes CDR1 LNHDA and CDR2 SQIVND (reference sequence).

The rearrangement uses TRBV3-1 and TRBJ2-7; TRBD2 matches at 14 bases. After removal of 8 bases from V and 4 bases from J, the junction contained 1 base not matched to a gene. The CDR3 contains 13 residues. Germline CDR1 is LGHDT and CDR2 is YNNKEL (reference sequence). The DNA of the CDR3 is TGTGCCAGCGGGACTAGCGGGGGATACGAGCAGTACTTC. It translates to CASGTSGGYEQYF.

V usage is TRBV20-1 and J usage is TRBJ1-1; 10 nucleotides agree with TRBD1. CDR1 DFQATT and CDR2 SNEGSKA come from the germline V gene (reference sequence). After removal of 6 bases from V and 5 bases from J, the junction contained 9 bases not matched to a gene. CDR3 length equals 14 residues. CDR3 DNA sequence: TGCAGTGCCCGTACCGGACAGGGGGATACTGAAGCTTTCTTT. Its translation: CSARTGQGDTEAFF.

The chain couples TRBV4-3 to TRBJ2-1; 7 nucleotides align to TRBD2. Germline V gene lookup returns CDR1 LGHNA and CDR2 YSLEER. The CDR3 sequence is 17 residues long. V lost 3 bases to trimming and J lost 7 bases; unmatched junction nucleotides: 15. In DNA form, the CDR3 reads TGCGCCAGCAGCCAGAAGGACGTCCGCCGCGGGGGAAATGAGCAGTTCTTC. It yields the protein CASSQKDVRRGGNEQFF.

The gene calls are TRBV11-2 and TRBJ2-5; the D gene is possibly TRBD2 (6 bases). With 8 bases removed from V and 5 bases from J, the gap between germline ends came to 24 bases. CDR1 and CDR2 (germline): SGHAT, FQNNGV. The CDR3 runs 16 residues. CDR3 region: CASLSKPPREVETQYF. Written as DNA, the CDR3 is TGTGCCAGCCTTTCCAAACCCCCCAGGGAGGTGGAGACCCAGTACTTC.

This clonotype has a single count. V and J are TRBV11-2 and TRBJ2-4, with D maybe TRBD1 (7 bases). The ends were cut back, 5 bases at V and 4 bases at J, with 21 bases in the middle. Germline V gives CDR1 SGHAT, CDR2 FQNNGV. The CDR3 runs 17 residues. The DNA for the CDR3 is TGTGCCAGCAGCCAGGGGGACGGGGGCTATGCGAAAAACATTCAGTACTTC. This translates into CASSQGDGGYAKNIQYF.

This chain joins TRBV5-1 and TRBJ2-1; 9 bases agree with TRBD2. This CDR3 contains 15 residues. Germline V gives CDR1 SGHRS, CDR2 YFSETQ. Trimming removed 2 bases from V and 7 bases from J; junction bases left unmatched: 7. The CDR3 DNA sequence: TGCGCCAGCAGCTTAAGGGCGGGAGGGCCGAATGAGCAGTTCTTC. As protein: CASSLRAGGPNEQFF.

The rearrangement joins TRBV5-1 to TRBJ2-1; TRBD1 aligns across 7 bases. Germline values: CDR1 SGHRS, CDR2 YFSETQ. With V trimmed by 3 bases and J by 3 bases, 6 bases remained unmatched. CDR3 size: 15 residues. The CDR3 sequence: CASSSSTGNYNEQFF. The CDR3 DNA reads as TGCGCCAGCAGCTCGTCGACAGGGAACTACAATGAGCAGTTCTTC.

The chain links TRBV10-3 to TRBJ2-7, with D perhaps assigned TRBD1 or TRBD2 (5 bases each). Trimming took 5 bases from V and 4 from J, leaving 15 bases between them. The CDR3 has 14 residues. The germline V gene has CDR1 ENHRY and CDR2 SYGVKD. CDR3 nucleotide sequence: TGTGCCATCAGTAACCAAAAGGGACCTTACGAGCAGTACTTC. It yields the protein CAISNQKGPYEQYF.

The chain links TRBV28 to TRBJ1-4; 9 nucleotides line up with TRBD1. The CDR3 extends over 15 amino acids. Germline V CDR1 and CDR2: MDHEN, SYDVKM. J lost 7 bases, V lost 4 bases, and 7 bases had no gene match. The CDR3 sequence is CASSWGGQGGEKLFF. CDR3 bases: TGTGCCAGCAGTTGGGGGGGACAGGGTGGTGAAAAACTGTTTTTT. Based on the CDR3 plus reference TRBV28 and TRBJ1-4, the full variable domain is DVKVTQSSRYLVKRTGEKVFLECVQDMDHENMFWYRQDPGLGLRLIYFSYDVKMKEKGDIPEGYSVSREKKERFSLILESASTNQTSMYLCASSWGGQGGEKLFFGSGTQLSVL.